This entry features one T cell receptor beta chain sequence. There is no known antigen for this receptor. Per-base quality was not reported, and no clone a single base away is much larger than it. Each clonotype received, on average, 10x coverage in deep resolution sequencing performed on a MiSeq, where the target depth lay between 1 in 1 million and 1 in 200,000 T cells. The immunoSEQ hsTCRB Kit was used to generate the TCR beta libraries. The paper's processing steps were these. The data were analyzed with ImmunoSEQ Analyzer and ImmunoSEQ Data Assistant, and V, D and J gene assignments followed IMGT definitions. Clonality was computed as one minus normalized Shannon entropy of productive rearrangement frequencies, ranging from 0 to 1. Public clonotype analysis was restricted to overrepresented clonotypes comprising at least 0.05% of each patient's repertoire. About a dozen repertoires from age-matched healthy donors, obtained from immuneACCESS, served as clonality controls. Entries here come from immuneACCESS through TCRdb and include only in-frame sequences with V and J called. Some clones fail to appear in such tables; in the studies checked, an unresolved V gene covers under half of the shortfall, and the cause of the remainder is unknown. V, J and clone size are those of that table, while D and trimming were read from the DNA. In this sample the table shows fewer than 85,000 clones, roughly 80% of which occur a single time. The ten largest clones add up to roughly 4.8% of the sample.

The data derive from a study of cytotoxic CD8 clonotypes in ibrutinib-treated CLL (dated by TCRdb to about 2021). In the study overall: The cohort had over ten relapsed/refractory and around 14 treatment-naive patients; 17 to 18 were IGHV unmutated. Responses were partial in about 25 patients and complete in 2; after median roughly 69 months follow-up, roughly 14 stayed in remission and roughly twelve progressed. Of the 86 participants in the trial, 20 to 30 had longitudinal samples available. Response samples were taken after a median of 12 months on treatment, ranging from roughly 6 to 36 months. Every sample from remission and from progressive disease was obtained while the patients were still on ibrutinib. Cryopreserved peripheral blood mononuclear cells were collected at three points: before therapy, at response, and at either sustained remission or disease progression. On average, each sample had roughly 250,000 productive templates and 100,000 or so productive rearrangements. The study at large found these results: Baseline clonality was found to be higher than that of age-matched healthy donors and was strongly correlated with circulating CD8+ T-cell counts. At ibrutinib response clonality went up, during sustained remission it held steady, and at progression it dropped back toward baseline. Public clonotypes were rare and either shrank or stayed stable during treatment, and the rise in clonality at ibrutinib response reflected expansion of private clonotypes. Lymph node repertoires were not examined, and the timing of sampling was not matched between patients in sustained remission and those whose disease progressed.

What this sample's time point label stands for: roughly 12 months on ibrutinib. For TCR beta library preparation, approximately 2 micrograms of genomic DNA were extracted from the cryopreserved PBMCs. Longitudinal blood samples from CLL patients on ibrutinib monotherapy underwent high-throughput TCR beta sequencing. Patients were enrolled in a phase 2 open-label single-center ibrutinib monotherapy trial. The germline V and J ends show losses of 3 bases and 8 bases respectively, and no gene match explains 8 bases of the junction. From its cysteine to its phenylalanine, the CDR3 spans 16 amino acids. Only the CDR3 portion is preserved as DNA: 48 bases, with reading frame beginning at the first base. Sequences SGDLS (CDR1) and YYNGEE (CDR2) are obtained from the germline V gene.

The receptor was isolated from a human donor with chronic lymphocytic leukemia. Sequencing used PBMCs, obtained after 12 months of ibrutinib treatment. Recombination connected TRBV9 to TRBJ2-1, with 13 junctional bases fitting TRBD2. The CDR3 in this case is CASSEGGLAGWDEQFF. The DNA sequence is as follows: TGTGCCAGCAGCGAGGGGGGACTAGCGGGGTGGGATGAGCAGTTCTTC.